The sample holds many counts of the clone carrying this T cell receptor beta chain. The antigen is not known. This specimen comes from a study of T cells in Graves' hyperthyroidism and ophthalmopathy. The V gene's germline CDR1 is MNHEY and CDR2 SVGAGI. J gave up 4 bases and V 7 bases, and 10 bases lay outside the gene matches. The CDR3 is 15 amino acids. Template material for amplifying TCR beta CDR3 regions consisted of RNA transcripts. Carried out on the TCR CDR3, a first-round RT-PCR used the HTBI primer set. TCRdb itself ran the multiplex PCR reads through MiXCR, one entry per CDR3 protein. The sample has 300,000 to 450,000 distinct CDR3 sequences, about a sixth seen once. Study-level findings and limits: Before onset, ophthalmopathy was predicted by the model a median around 6 months earlier. In the blood, most expanded thyroid clonotypes above 0.001 appeared as well.

This sequence originates from a woman in her forties with Graves' ophthalmopathy. Sequencing used blood. The chain joins TRBV6-5 to TRBJ2-5, with 9 bases that match TRBD1. CDR3 in DNA: TGTGCCAGCAATACAGGGGGCGTCGTGTCAGAGACCCAGTACTTC. Protein product: CASNTGGVVSETQYF.